This T cell receptor beta chain emerged from a study of T cell responses to AZD1222 COVID-19 vaccine (dated by TCRdb to about 2021). About the study as a whole: TCR sequencing covered over 230 trial participants: around 210 given two doses of AZD1222 and 26 given two doses of MenACWY control vaccine. Trial participants were enrolled into age subgroups of 18-55, 56-69 and 70-plus years, which contained about 150, 27 and 61 TCR-sequenced participants, respectively. Results and caveats for the whole study, not just this receptor: CD4 TCRs associated with the vaccine covered the entire spike protein, and the dominant responses were in regions 160-218 and 743-854. After two AZD1222 doses, both the breadth and the depth of spike-specific TCRs were significantly higher than at day 0 and than in MenACWY recipients. Participants were mostly white British and included more females than males, and it was suggested by the authors that clonal diversity may have been underestimated. Conclusions about previously exposed vaccinees are limited, since just 6 or 7 AZD1222 recipients were seropositive for SARS-CoV-2 at baseline. In the small 56-69-year group, the increase in depth fell short of significance, most likely because of low power. No day 14 peak-response samples were available, so repertoires were characterized only after the peak T cell response. Reportedly, almost half of the unique spike-specific TCRs recognized epitopes lying outside the regions that are mutated in the B.1.351 and B.1.1.7 variants.

This specimen's time point label, per the study, means: about 28 days (+/-7) after the second vaccine dose. Because spike-specific TCR depth and breadth did not differ between the two schedules, AZD1222 recipients who got a second dose at roughly 4 weeks were pooled with those who got a second dose at roughly 12 weeks. Vaccinee samples came from UK trials COV001 and COV002, including a single-blind randomized controlled phase 2/3 trial of AZD1222 (ChAdOx1 nCoV-19) in healthy adults. Trial participant PBMC samples were collected at day 0 and day 28 after the second dose for TCRbeta chain sequencing. About this clone: What this receptor recognizes is not known. Within one base of it there is no much larger clone, and no base qualities were kept.

The CDR3 regions of human TCRbeta chains were analyzed by immunosequencing. Under the source paper's analysis protocol: Repertoire TCRs were matched against a reference library of SARS-CoV-2-specific TCRs generated with the MIRA antigen-specificity platform. Breadth was defined as the fraction of unique TCRs that were SARS-CoV-2-associated. Depth was defined as the fraction of total T cells that were SARS-CoV-2-associated. Using the MIRA data, each spike-specific TCR was assigned both to the spike region to which the TCR was reactive and to a CD4 or CD8 class. Log10-transformed breadth and depth values were compared by one-way ANOVA with Sidak's multiple comparisons tests. In TCRdb, the immuneACCESS table is reduced to in-frame sequences with V and J assigned. These tables do not hold every clone; where another copy was compared, an unresolved V gene accounts for under half, and the others remain unexplained. V, J and clone size reflect that table, while D and trimming were determined from the DNA. Across this sample there are tens of thousands of clones, with approximately 88% seen only once. The ten biggest clones cover over 10% of the sample.

The cysteine opens and the phenylalanine closes a CDR3 of 17 amino acids. The retained sequence is limited to the CDR3, 51 bases, with the frame set at the first base. CDR1 and CDR2 are drawn from the germline V gene (reference sequence): MNHEY, SMNVEV. Deletion took 4 bases off V and 3 bases off J, with a span of 19 bases between the germline ends. The V and J segments used are TRBV27 and TRBJ1-5; the D gene assignment is ambiguous. The sequence came from an adult who received the AZD1222 COVID-19 vaccine. Sequenced here: peripheral blood, sampled 28 days after the second AZD1222 dose. The CDR3 reads as follows: CASSSFGVGLFNQPQHF. The sequenced DNA: TGTGCCAGCAGTTCATTCGGAGTAGGCTTATTCAATCAGCCCCAGCATTTT.